Included here is one TCR beta chain sequence, with context. The antigen remains undetermined. This specimen belongs to a study of cytomegalovirus exposure and HLA in healthy donors. Study-level results: Within a later analysis, the majority of CMV-associated TCR beta chains appeared HLA-restricted. In a later analysis, V- and J-gene trimming of beta chains associated with a DCLRE1C missense variant, replicated independently.

Researchers ran the PCR with 60 Vbeta and 13 Jbeta primers. Sequencing was performed with immunoSEQ multiplex PCR; in TCRdb, only in-frame clones are kept and a portion is missing. The table has 130,000 to 150,000 clones, around 80% seen once; the top ten hold about 3.2%. Germline CDR1 and CDR2: SGHDN and FVKESK. This CDR3 spans 14 amino acids. Trimming removed 11 bases from V and 3 bases from J; junction bases left unmatched: 12. The sequenced material came from PBMCs. The rearrangement links TRBV14 to TRBJ2-7; the match to TRBD2 covers 8 bases. This sequence was found in a female donor in good health and CMV-seronegative. The CDR3 DNA reads TGTGCCTCCCGGGGGGGGTACCCCTACTACGAGCAGTACTTC. It codes for CASRGGYPYYEQYF.